This T cell receptor beta chain was recorded in a study of blood T cell repertoires in COVID-19. Study-wide background: Spain, Italy and the United States supplied samples that represented acute and convalescent COVID-19. From T cells, B-cell-depleted T cells, or PBMCs came the material, which was cDNA or gDNA.

The CDR3 totals 17 residues. Germline CDR1 reads SGHAT; CDR2 reads FQNNGV. The junction had 9 bases not matched to a gene; V was cut back by 5 bases and J by 2 bases. In the source study's methods: Amplification of reference gene primers provided the estimated nucleated cell counts. TCRdb keeps only in-frame clones here, not all; method: immunoSEQ multiplex PCR. That table supplies the V and J calls and clone size; D and trimming were determined from the DNA. The data hold about 200,000 clones, with 80% to 95% observed a single time. Patients from Seattle were sampled longitudinally, starting during active infection.

The chain combines TRBV11-2 with TRBJ2-3, with TRBD2 matching over 11 bases. Source material: peripheral blood. The origin of this receptor is a man aged 55 to 70 with COVID-19, enrolled during active disease. CDR3 amino acids: CASSPIAGGPPTDTQYF. CDR3 sequence (DNA): TGTGCCAGCAGCCCAATAGCGGGAGGGCCCCCCACAGATACGCAGTATTTT.